The present TCR beta chain was sequenced within a study of blood T cell repertoires in COVID-19. The table came from immunoSEQ multiplex PCR; TCRdb's copy has only in-frame clones and leaves some out. The sample holds about 150,000 clones; approximately 80% are singletons and the top ten take less than 2.5%. Germline CDR1 and CDR2: SGHRS and YFSETQ. Deletions cut 0 bases from V and 5 bases from J, with 17 bases between. The CDR3 contains 16 residues. The clonotype originates from a man aged 70 or older with acute or convalescent COVID-19. V usage is TRBV5-1 and J usage is TRBJ1-1; tentative D call: TRBD1 (5 bases). Sequencing was done on a sample of peripheral blood. CDR3 amino acids: CASSLVGGGARTEAFF. In DNA form, the CDR3 reads TGCGCCAGCAGCTTGGTCGGGGGAGGGGCACGGACTGAAGCTTTCTTT. The full variable domain, rest sourced from reference TRBV5-1 and TRBJ1-1, is KAGVTQTPRYLIKTRGQQVTLSCSPISGHRSVSWYQQTPGQGLQFLFEYFSETQRNKGNFPGRFSGRQFSNSRSEMNVSTLELGDSALYLCASSLVGGGARTEAFFGQGTRLTVV.